This T cell receptor beta chain is drawn from a study of blood T cells in healthy people across ages. Study-level points and caveats: A greater number of naive CD4+ cells and higher diversity distinguished long-lived donors from aged donors.

The CDR3 is 18 amino acids. V was clipped by 4 bases and J by 3 bases; unmatched bases: 12. The germline CDR1 and CDR2 sequences are LGHNA and YSLEER. Each donor had 8.5 to 10 milliliters of peripheral blood drawn. Primers used in a second PCR of about 7 to 12 cycles were a sample-barcoded 5' primer and a J-beta primer mix. Via MiXCR, TCRdb re-called the 5' RACE reads, giving one row per CDR3 protein. The profile shows 850,000 to 950,000 distinct CDR3 sequences, about 30% of them singletons. Many counts were recorded for this clonotype. As yet, its antigen is unknown. The rearrangement links TRBV4-3 to TRBJ1-4, with TRBD1 matching over 9 bases. This sequence originates from a woman over 75 in good health. The specimen sequenced was blood. The CDR3 is CASSPLQGAASANEKLFF. CDR3 DNA sequence: TGCGCCAGCAGCCCCTTACAGGGGGCCGCGTCCGCTAATGAAAAACTGTTTTTT.